The 4 T cell receptor beta chains presented below share a single source sample, sequenced in a study of OX40 agonist ivuxolimab in advanced cancers. The data were produced by immunoSEQ multiplex PCR, yet TCRdb's version contains in-frame clones alone and is incomplete. The table includes 35,000 to 45,000 clones, nearly 90% detected once. The input for sequencing was CD4+ or CD8+ T cells sorted from blood, taken in a trial of the OX40 agonist ivuxolimab. These receptors were obtained from an adult with an advanced solid tumor such as melanoma, head and neck, liver or kidney cancer.

As concerns this clone: An end of the junction does not agree with germline; a read error may underlie this. The V call is TRBV7-9, the J call TRBJ2-7, with a weak D call TRBD1 (6 bases). Germline V lookup: CDR1 SEHNR, CDR2 FQNEAQ (reference sequence). CDR3 length: 12 residues. CDR3 DNA sequence: TGCGCCAGCAGCGCCCCAGGGGCCGAGCAGTACTTC. Its translation is CASSAPGAEQYF.

The chain carries TRBV15 and TRBJ2-5; TRBD1 is a possible D gene (7 bases). There are 15 residues in the CDR3. CDR1 and CDR2 from the germline V gene are LNHNV and YYDKDF (reference sequence). V lost 2 bases and J 1 base, leaving 11 bases between the germline ends. The CDR3 here is CATSRTRGVQETQYF. The CDR3 region has the DNA TGTGCCACCAGCAGAACCAGGGGGGTCCAAGAGACCCAGTACTTC.

The rearrangement uses TRBV4-2 and TRBJ2-7; perhaps TRBD2 as D (6 bases). Germline loops: CDR1 LGHNA, CDR2 YNFKEQ. The CDR3 spans 14 residues. V gave up 4 bases and J gave up 7 bases, with 17 bases separating them. In DNA form, the CDR3 reads TGTGCCAGCAGCCCAGGACTACAGAGCGGGGAGCAGTACGTC. Its translation is CASSPGLQSGEQYV.

J is TRBJ1-5 and V is TRBV13, with TRBD1 identical over 8 bases. V lost 5 bases and J lost 2; bases outside the gene matches: 5. CDR3 length: 15 amino acids. CDR1 is PRHDT and CDR2 is FYEKMQ in the germline V gene (reference sequence). The CDR3 DNA reads TGTGCCAGCAGCCTCGGACAGGGTGGCAATCAGCCCCAGCATTTT. It is translated as CASSLGQGGNQPQHF.